Shown below are 11 T cell receptor beta chains from a single sample sequenced in a study of PD-L1 blockade in urothelial cancer. As to time point: peripheral blood 6 weeks after treatment start. Data came from immunoSEQ multiplex PCR; TCRdb stores just in-frame clones and leaves some out. This table has around 49,000 clones, around 90% appearing once. This sample comprised PBMCs, obtained around atezolizumab (anti-PD-L1) treatment. The receptors were gathered from a man in his 60s with urothelial cancer.

The chain links TRBV29-1 to TRBJ2-1, with D maybe TRBD1 (5 bases). The germline V and J ends were trimmed by 3 bases and 0 bases, with 12 bases remaining between them. The CDR3 length is 15 residues. The germline CDR1 and CDR2 sequences are SQVTM and ANQGSEA. Here the CDR3 DNA reads TGCAGCGTTGATGACAGCCTGAGCTCCTACAATGAGCAGTTCTTC. It yields the protein CSVDDSLSSYNEQFF.

The rearrangement joins TRBV7-2 to TRBJ1-5; D possibly corresponds to TRBD1 (6 bases). This CDR3 spans 16 amino acids. Germline CDR1 and CDR2: SGHTA and FQGNSA. With 4 bases removed from V and 3 bases from J, the gap between germline ends came to 16 bases. This CDR3 is CASSYASRGANQPQHF. The CDR3 DNA sequence: TGTGCCAGCAGCTACGCATCCAGGGGCGCCAATCAGCCCCAGCATTTT. The full variable domain, in which reference TRBV7-2 and TRBJ1-5 provide the parts outside the CDR3, is GAGVSQSPSNKVTEKGKDVELRCDPISGHTALYWYRQSLGQGLEFLIYFQGNSAPDKSGLPSDRFSAERTGGSVSTLTIQRTQQEDSAVYLCASSYASRGANQPQHFGDGTRLSIL.

The chain has TRBV7-9 and TRBJ2-5; TRBD2 might be the D (7 bases). CDR3 length: 13 residues. Germline-derived CDR1 and CDR2 are SEHNR and FQNEAQ (reference sequence). V lost 4 bases, J lost 5 bases, and 11 bases lay in between. In nucleotides, the CDR3 is TGTGCCAGCAGCTCGGGGGGCAGGGAGACCCAGTACTTC. Protein: CASSSGGRETQYF.

The rearrangement joins TRBV11-3 to TRBJ2-2; TRBD2 might be the D (5 bases). This CDR3 contains 15 residues. Germline lookup yields CDR1 SGHNT and CDR2 YENEEA. V was cut by 0 bases and J by 3 bases, with 8 bases left in between. This chain's CDR3 is CASSLEGAHTGELFF. DNA of the CDR3: TGTGCCAGCAGCTTAGAGGGAGCTCACACCGGGGAGCTGTTTTTT.

The chain recombines TRBV9 with TRBJ2-1; 9 bases are shared with TRBD2. Germline V gives CDR1 SGDLS, CDR2 YYNGEE. This CDR3 spans 14 amino acids. The V segment lost 4 bases and the J segment 7 bases; nucleotides outside the gene matches: 6. The CDR3 DNA follows: TGTGCCAGCAGCTTCGAGGCGGGAGGGAATGAGCAGTTCTTC. Amino acids: CASSFEAGGNEQFF. Variable domain in full (rest from reference TRBV9 and TRBJ2-1): DSGVTQTPKHLITATGQRVTLRCSPRSGDLSVYWYQQSLDQGLQFLIQYYNGEERAKGNILERFSAQQFPDLHSELNLSSLELGDSALYFCASSFEAGGNEQFFGPGTRLTVL.

The chain couples TRBV19 to TRBJ2-5; TRBD1 matches 7 bases. Germline V gene sequence: CDR1 LNHDA, CDR2 SQIVND (reference sequence). The CDR3 contains 15 residues. V lost 0 bases, J lost 4 bases, and 5 bases stayed unmatched. Here the CDR3 DNA reads TGTGCCAGTAGTATAGAGAGGGGGCGTGTAGAGACCCAGTACTTC. Translated, it gives CASSIERGRVETQYF.

In DNA, the CDR3 is TGCGCCAGCAGCCCTCGACTAGCGGGAGGGGGAAAAGAGACCCAGTACTTC. Residues: CASSPRLAGGGKETQYF. V gene TRBV5-1 combines with J gene TRBJ2-5, with 14 bases fitting TRBD2. The germline V gene has CDR1 SGHRS and CDR2 YFSETQ. The V and J ends lost 4 bases and 3 bases, in that order; junction bases with no gene match: 8. CDR3 length equals 17 residues.

V and J are TRBV27 and TRBJ1-3; D remains unclear. There are 13 residues in the CDR3. V lost 4 bases and J 8 bases, leaving 12 bases between the germline ends. The germline V gene encodes CDR1 MNHEY and CDR2 SMNVEV (reference sequence). CDR3 residues: CASSWREGDTIYF. The CDR3 DNA is TGTGCCAGCAGTTGGAGGGAGGGCGACACCATATATTTT.

The chain has TRBV29-1 and TRBJ1-1, with 8 bases fitting TRBD1. The germline V gene encodes CDR1 SQVTM and CDR2 ANQGSEA. Germline trimming cut 6 bases from V and 4 bases from J; bases unmatched to any gene: 10. The length of the CDR3 is 14 residues. The CDR3 DNA reads TGCAGCGTGGTTCCGGACAGGGTTCGCACTGAAGCTTTCTTT. Its translation: CSVVPDRVRTEAFF.

This clone has just a few counts. CDR3 sequence: CASSSQGRTDTQYF. CDR3 coding DNA: TGTGCCAGCAGCTCCCAGGGGCGGACAGATACGCAGTATTTT. J is TRBJ2-3 and V is TRBV7-6, with D maybe TRBD1 (6 bases). The length of the CDR3 is 14 residues. The germline V and J ends were trimmed by 4 bases and 3 bases, with 11 bases remaining between them. Germline CDR1 SGHVS, CDR2 FNYEAQ.

The V and J genes are TRBV5-8 and TRBJ1-2; D is perhaps TRBD1 (6 bases). Germline lookup yields CDR1 SGHTS and CDR2 YDEGEE. Trimming pared 1 base from V and 5 bases from J, leaving 9 bases between. CDR3 length equals 13 residues. The CDR3: CASSLRGWYGYTF. The CDR3 DNA sequence: TGTGCCAGCAGCTTGAGGGGGTGGTATGGCTACACCTTC.